The 27 T cell receptor beta chains reported below all come from one sample, sequenced in a study of T-cell memory formation after mild COVID-19. Each CDR3 protein gets one entry after TCRdb re-called the 5' RACE reads with MiXCR. The sample has around 390,000 distinct CDR3 sequences, 15% to 20% seen once. Sequences were obtained from PBMCs or a T cell subset sorted from them (not recorded which). These receptors came from a man between 18 and 29 years old who had mild COVID-19 (a few samples of this study predate the infection). Cell type and time point are not known.

The genes are TRBV11-2 and TRBJ2-2, with D tentatively TRBD2 (6 bases). The germline V gene encodes CDR1 SGHAT and CDR2 FQNNGV. The V gene lost 2 bases and the J gene lost 2 bases, with 12 bases spanning the gap. The CDR3 covers 16 residues. The CDR3 loop reads CASSLLWGDNTGELFF. As DNA, the CDR3 is TGTGCCAGCAGCTTATTGTGGGGGGATAACACCGGGGAGCTGTTTTTT.

This clonotype was counted between two and nine times. The chain recombines TRBV7-2 with TRBJ1-2, with D possibly matching TRBD1 (5 bases). Trimming took 5 bases from V and 2 from J, leaving 12 bases between them. The CDR3 has 14 residues. CDR1 SGHTA and CDR2 FQGNSA come from the germline V gene. In nucleotides, the CDR3 is TGTGCCAGCAGCCCCCCGGGACGGAACTATGGCTACACCTTC. It translates to CASSPPGRNYGYTF.

The V call is TRBV24-1, the J call TRBJ1-3, with D possibly matching TRBD1 (5 bases). Trimming stripped 6 bases from V and 2 bases from J, with 13 bases between. This CDR3 is built from 15 residues. Germline loops: CDR1 KGHDR, CDR2 SFDVKD. The DNA for the CDR3 is TGTGCCACCAGTCCGCGCGGGGGACCTGGAAACACCATATATTTT. This gives the protein CATSPRGGPGNTIYF.

The rearrangement uses TRBV4-1 and TRBJ2-3, with D tentatively TRBD1 (6 bases). The V gene's germline CDR1 is MGHRA and CDR2 YSYEKL. The V gene lost 4 bases and the J gene lost 0 bases, with 11 bases spanning the gap. The CDR3 runs 15 residues. The CDR3 here is CASSLRQASTDTQYF. The CDR3 region has the DNA TGCGCCAGCAGCCTACGACAGGCTAGCACAGATACGCAGTATTTT.

In nucleotides, the CDR3 is TGTGCCAGCAGCTTATCAGGAAGCGGGGGTTCTGGTTATGGCTACACCTTC. It yields the protein CASSLSGSGGSGYGYTF. This chain connects TRBV7-2 to TRBJ1-2; tentatively, D is TRBD1 (5 bases). CDR1 SGHTA and CDR2 FQGNSA come from the germline V gene. V lost 2 bases, J lost 5 bases, and 21 bases lay in between. This CDR3 spans 17 amino acids.

This clonotype was seen repeatedly, ten times or more. V is TRBV7-9 and J is TRBJ2-1; TRBD1 might be the D (6 bases). V was shortened by 5 bases and J by 5 bases, with 10 bases between the two germline ends. The CDR3 has 13 amino acids. Germline CDR1 reads SEHNR; CDR2 reads FQNEAQ (reference sequence). The DNA for the CDR3 is TGTGCCAGCAGCAGCACAGGGAACAATGAGCAGTTCTTC. This translates into CASSSTGNNEQFF.

The gene calls are TRBV7-9 and TRBJ1-4; unclear D gene. The CDR3 is made up of 15 amino acids. Germline CDR1 is SEHNR and CDR2 is FQNEAQ (reference sequence). The ends were cut back, 5 bases at V and 8 bases at J, with 18 bases in the middle. The CDR3 nucleotides read TGTGCCAGCAGCCCAAGCAGGTCGGGAGAGGAAAAACTGTTTTTT. Translating gives CASSPSRSGEEKLFF.

The rearrangement joins TRBV5-1 to TRBJ1-6; the D is unclear. Trimming shortened V by 3 bases and J by 10 bases, and 11 bases separated the two germline ends. The CDR3 sequence is 13 residues long. Germline V gene sequence: CDR1 SGHRS, CDR2 YFSETQ. CDR3 DNA: TGCGCCAGCAGCTGGGAGGGCAACTCACCCCTCCACTTT. This sequence encodes CASSWEGNSPLHF.

This clonotype was seen ten or more times. This chain links TRBV12-3 or TRBV12-4 with TRBJ2-1, with 13 bases matching TRBD2. V dropped 6 bases and J dropped 4; count of bases not matched to a gene: 3. This CDR3 is built from 15 residues. CDR3 nucleotides: TGTGCCAGCAGCCGACTAGCGGGGGGATACAATGAGCAGTTCTTC. It specifies CASSRLAGGYNEQFF.

The table lists this clonotype with a few counts. This chain uses TRBV24-1 with TRBJ1-1; no clear D. This CDR3 is built from 12 residues. CDR1 is KGHDR, CDR2 SFDVKD, per germline. Deletions cut 6 bases from V and 6 bases from J, with 10 bases between. The CDR3 loop is CATSSAGAEAFF. DNA for the CDR3: TGTGCCACCAGTTCCGCGGGCGCTGAAGCTTTCTTT.

This clonotype has a count of ten or more. The chain is built from TRBV4-3 and TRBJ2-5; TRBD2 matches 11 bases. V lost 6 bases and J lost 5; bases outside the gene matches: 5. The CDR3 is 14 amino acids. Germline V gene lookup returns CDR1 LGHNA and CDR2 YSLEER. The CDR3: CASSSIAGGETQYF. The DNA of the CDR3 is TGCGCCAGCAGTTCCATAGCGGGGGGGGAGACCCAGTACTTC.

This clonotype was recorded a few times. The rearrangement joins TRBV10-3 to TRBJ2-3; D unclear. Germline loops: CDR1 ENHRY, CDR2 SYGVKD. The CDR3 covers 13 residues. V was shortened by 11 bases and J by 3 bases, with 15 bases between the two germline ends. The CDR3 sequence: CAARAQDTDTQYF. The CDR3 nucleotides are TGTGCCGCCCGGGCCCAAGATACAGATACGCAGTATTTT.

The V call is TRBV5-1, the J call TRBJ1-5; D might be TRBD1 (5 bases). The CDR3 sequence is 15 residues long. The V end was cut by 5 bases, the J end by 0 bases, with 12 bases between. Germline V gene sequence: CDR1 SGHRS, CDR2 YFSETQ. Here the CDR3 DNA reads TGCGCCAGCAGGGTGGGGGGTACTAGCAATCAGCCCCAGCATTTT. This sequence encodes CASRVGGTSNQPQHF. Full variable domain (missing parts from reference TRBV5-1 and TRBJ1-5): KAGVTQTPRYLIKTRGQQVTLSCSPISGHRSVSWYQQTPGQGLQFLFEYFSETQRNKGNFPGRFSGRQFSNSRSEMNVSTLELGDSALYLCASRVGGTSNQPQHFGDGTRLSIL.

This clonotype was seen a handful of times. The chain is built from TRBV5-1 and TRBJ2-3; 10 nucleotides agree with TRBD2. Germline CDR1 reads SGHRS; CDR2 reads YFSETQ. CDR3 length equals 16 residues. The V and J ends lost 3 bases and 6 bases, in that order; junction bases with no gene match: 10. CDR3 in DNA: TGCGCCAGCAGCTCCCTGGCGAGCGGGGGGGCCGATACGCAGTATTTT. It codes for CASSSLASGGADTQYF.

The sample holds a few counts of this clonotype. The gene calls are TRBV9 and TRBJ2-3; TRBD2 matches at 7 bases. Germline CDR1 and CDR2: SGDLS and YYNGEE. The CDR3 length is 15 residues. Germline trimming cut 2 bases from V and 5 bases from J; bases unmatched to any gene: 8. Written as DNA, the CDR3 is TGTGCCAGCAGCGTCAGAGCGGGGTTGGGAGATACGCAGTATTTT. The encoded protein is CASSVRAGLGDTQYF.

This chain links TRBV9 with TRBJ2-6, with a tentative D call TRBD2 (7 bases). From germline, CDR1 is SGDLS and CDR2 YYNGEE. The CDR3 has 18 residues. The V and J ends lost 3 bases and 1 base respectively, with 17 bases between them. Written as DNA, the CDR3 is TGTGCCAGCAGCGGGGAGGGACACCGGAGTTCTGGGGCCAACGTCCTGACTTTC. Translating it yields CASSGEGHRSSGANVLTF.

J is TRBJ1-3 and V is TRBV7-6; TRBD1 is a possible D gene (5 bases). The CDR3 has 15 amino acids. The V end was cut by 5 bases, the J end by 1 base, with 12 bases between. Looked up from germline, CDR1 is SGHVS and CDR2 is FNYEAQ. The CDR3 here is CASSLNWGSGNTIYF. In DNA, the CDR3 is TGTGCCAGCAGCCTGAATTGGGGGTCTGGAAACACCATATATTTT.

The chain uses TRBV7-4 and TRBJ1-4; D is unresolved. Trimming took 3 bases from V and 4 from J, leaving 9 bases between them. Germline V lookup: CDR1 SGHVT, CDR2 SQSDAQ. This CDR3 has 14 residues. The DNA for the CDR3 is TGTGCCAGCAGCTTGTGTCAGCTTAATGAAAAACTGTTTTTT. It codes for CASSLCQLNEKLFF.

This clonotype was counted between two and nine times. The chain joins TRBV20-1 to TRBJ2-7; D gene uncertain. The CDR3 consists of 16 residues. Germline CDR1 reads DFQATT; CDR2 reads SNEGSKA (reference sequence). V lost 3 bases, J lost 2 bases, and 20 bases lay in between. CDR3 DNA: TGCAGTGCTAGCCGTCTAAACATAGACCGAACCTACGAGCAGTACTTC. Translation: CSASRLNIDRTYEQYF.

For the CDR3, the DNA is TGTGCCAGCAGTTTAGCGTGGACTAGCGGGAGAGCGACCCAGTACTTC. As protein: CASSLAWTSGRATQYF. The J gene is TRBJ2-5, the V gene TRBV12-3 or TRBV12-4, with 13 bases identical to TRBD2. This CDR3 has 16 amino acids. With 0 bases clipped from V and 7 bases from J, the junction kept 5 bases outside the gene matches.

A few counts support this clonotype. The V gene is TRBV7-2, the J gene TRBJ2-7, with 12 bases that match TRBD2. Per germline, CDR1 SGHTA and CDR2 FQGNSA. The CDR3 has 16 residues. The junction had 7 bases not matched to a gene; V was cut back by 4 bases and J by 3 bases. The CDR3 reads CASSYTSGGTFYEQYF. The CDR3 DNA reads as TGTGCCAGCAGCTACACTAGCGGGGGGACGTTCTACGAGCAGTACTTC.

This clonotype was counted ten times or more. This chain links TRBV5-1 with TRBJ2-7; 7 bases are shared with TRBD1. Trimming removed 3 bases from V and 0 bases from J; junction bases left unmatched: 6. The CDR3 has 15 residues. Germline values: CDR1 SGHRS, CDR2 YFSETQ. CDR3 in amino acids: CASSWETGSSYEQYV. Here the CDR3 DNA reads TGCGCCAGCAGCTGGGAGACAGGGAGCTCCTACGAGCAGTACGTC.

This chain joins TRBV20-1 and TRBJ2-5; 9 bases agree with TRBD1. V lost 6 bases and J lost 1; bases outside the gene matches: 6. The CDR3 length is 14 residues. Germline V lookup: CDR1 DFQATT, CDR2 SNEGSKA (reference sequence). The CDR3 loop reads CSASGQGFQETQYF. The CDR3 coding sequence is TGCAGTGCCTCGGGACAGGGATTCCAAGAGACCCAGTACTTC.

This clonotype appeared a few times. This sequence joins TRBV9 and TRBJ2-1; D is undetermined. V lost 3 bases and J lost 3, with 7 bases in between. Germline assignment: CDR1 SGDLS and CDR2 YYNGEE. This CDR3 is 13 amino acids long. The CDR3 DNA reads as TGTGCCAGCAGCGCCATGAGCTACAATGAGCAGTTCTTC. Translating gives CASSAMSYNEQFF.

This clonotype was seen only a few times. This chain connects TRBV27 to TRBJ2-7, with D possibly being TRBD1 (6 bases). Trimming stripped 5 bases from V and 3 bases from J, with 11 bases between. This CDR3 has 13 residues. Germline CDR1 is MNHEY and CDR2 is SMNVEV (reference sequence). For the CDR3, the DNA is TGTGCCAGCAGTCTGGACAGCTACTACGAGCAGTACTTC. Protein product: CASSLDSYYEQYF.

Only a few counts were recorded for this clonotype. The chain employs TRBV6-2 or TRBV6-3 and TRBJ2-7; D not certain. In germline, CDR1 is MNHEY, CDR2 SVGEGT. The CDR3 runs to 15 residues. Deletions cut 5 bases from V and 0 bases from J, with 14 bases between. The CDR3 sequence: CASSLKWGSSYEQYV. CDR3 in DNA: TGTGCCAGCAGTCTGAAGTGGGGTAGCTCCTACGAGCAGTACGTC.

This clonotype came up a few times. The J gene is TRBJ1-2, the V gene TRBV9, with TRBD1 matching 8 bases. The CDR3 consists of 15 residues. V shed 3 bases and J 8 bases; nucleotides not matched to a gene: 12. CDR1 is SGDLS and CDR2 is YYNGEE in the germline V gene. In nucleotides, the CDR3 is TGTGCCAGCAGCGACATCAGGGGGCGTTCGAGCGGCTACACCTTC. Its protein product is CASSDIRGRSSGYTF.